This is a list of T cell receptor beta chains from one sample in a study of neurological immune-mediated disorders. MiXCR, run by TCRdb on the 5' RACE reads, gives a single entry per CDR3 protein. The table lists over 65,000 distinct CDR3 sequences, around 2.6% of them singletons. Sequenced input: PBMCs. All receptors derive from a woman aged 25 to 45 with multiple sclerosis. The CDR3 runs from the conserved cysteine through the conserved F or W. D genes are given only for firm matches. The size entry gives once, few or many counts, or a class when the clone is expanded.

j_call | d_call | clone_size | cdr3_length | v_call | cdr3_nt | cdr3_aa
TRBJ2-7 | TRBD2 | many | 15 | TRBV5-1 | TGCGCCAGCAGCCCCGACAGCGGGAGGTCCTACGAGCAGTACTTC | CASSPDSGRSYEQYF
TRBJ2-1 | TRBD2 | many | 16 | TRBV5-1 | TGCGCCAGCTCCTGGACTAGCGGGAGCTATCAAAGTGAGCAGTTCTTC | CASSWTSGSYQSEQFF
TRBJ2-1 | - | many | 13 | TRBV5-1 | TGCGCCAGCCAAAAGGACTACTACAATGAGCAGTTCTTC | CASQKDYYNEQFF
TRBJ2-3 | TRBD2 | many | 17 | TRBV4-2 | TGTGCCAGCAGCCTTGGAGAAGCGGGAGCCAGGGGAGATACGCAGTATTTT | CASSLGEAGARGDTQYF
TRBJ2-1 | TRBD2 | many | 15 | TRBV12-3/TRBV12-4 | TGTGCCAGCAGTTTAGGGGGACTAGCTACCAATGAGCAGTTCTTC | CASSLGGLATNEQFF
TRBJ1-1 | - | many | 15 | TRBV29-1 | TGCAGCGTTGTAGGCCCCGGGGGGATGAACACTGAAGCTTTCTTT | CSVVGPGGMNTEAFF
TRBJ2-7 | TRBD1 | many | 14 | TRBV27 | TGTGCCAGCAGTTTACAGGGGGCTACCTACGAGCAGTACTTC | CASSLQGATYEQYF
TRBJ1-1 | TRBD1 | many | 18 | TRBV3-1 | TGTGCCAGCAGCCGCGGACAGGGGGCTTTAAGGAGGAACACTGAAGCTTTCTTT | CASSRGQGALRRNTEAFF
TRBJ1-1 | - | many | 10 | TRBV29-1 | TGCAGCGTTAGGAACACTGAAGCTTTCTTT | CSVRNTEAFF
TRBJ2-5 | - | many | 14 | TRBV7-2 | TGTGCCAGCAGCTTACCAGGGAACGTGGAGACCCAGTACTTC | CASSLPGNVETQYF
TRBJ2-2 | TRBD2 | few | 15 | TRBV12-3/TRBV12-4 | TGTGCCAGCAGATTTTCTAGCGGATTCACCGGGGAGCTGTTTTTT | CASRFSSGFTGELFF
TRBJ1-5 | - | many | 14 | TRBV20-1 | TGCAGTGCTAGTCGGCAGGGGACCTATCAGCCCCAGCATTTT | CSASRQGTYQPQHF
TRBJ2-1 | TRBD2 | many | 16 | TRBV5-1 | TGCGCCAGCAGCTTGGCTGGACTAGCGGGAGGCGGAGAGCAGTTCTTC | CASSLAGLAGGGEQFF
TRBJ1-1 | - | many | 15 | TRBV5-1 | TGCGCCAGCAGCTTGGGCATACTAGGGGACACTGAAGCTTTCTTT | CASSLGILGDTEAFF
TRBJ2-1 | - | many | 15 | TRBV29-1 | TGCAGCGTTGTCGCCGGACCTTCAACCTACAATGAGCAGTTCTTC | CSVVAGPSTYNEQFF
TRBJ2-6 | - | many | 17 | TRBV20-1 | TGCAGTGCTTTCACCCGATTGACCCGTTCTGGGGCCAACGTCCTGACTTTC | CSAFTRLTRSGANVLTF
TRBJ2-1 | TRBD2 | many | 15 | TRBV7-2 | TGTGCCAGCAGCTTAGCCAGCGGGAGAGGCGATGAGCAGTTCTTC | CASSLASGRGDEQFF
TRBJ2-7 | - | many | 14 | TRBV28 | TGTGCCAGCAGTTTAGGACTACAGAGATACGAGCAGTACTTC | CASSLGLQRYEQYF
TRBJ1-4 | - | many | 13 | TRBV20-1 | TGCAGTGCTAGACCCCGACTTGTAGAAAAACTGTTTTTT | CSARPRLVEKLFF